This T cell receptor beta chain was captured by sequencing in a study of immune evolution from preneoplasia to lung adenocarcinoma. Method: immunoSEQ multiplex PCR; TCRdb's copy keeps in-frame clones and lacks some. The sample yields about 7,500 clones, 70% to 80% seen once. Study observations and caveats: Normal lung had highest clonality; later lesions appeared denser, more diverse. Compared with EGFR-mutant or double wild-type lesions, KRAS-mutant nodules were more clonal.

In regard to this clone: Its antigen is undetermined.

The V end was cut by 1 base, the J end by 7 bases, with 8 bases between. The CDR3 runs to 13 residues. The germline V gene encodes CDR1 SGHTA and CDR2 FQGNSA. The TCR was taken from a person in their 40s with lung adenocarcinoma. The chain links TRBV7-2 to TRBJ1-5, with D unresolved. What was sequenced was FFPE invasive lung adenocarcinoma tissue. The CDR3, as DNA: TGTGCCAGCAGCTTAGACCGGCAACAGCCCCAGCATTTT. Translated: CASSLDRQQPQHF.